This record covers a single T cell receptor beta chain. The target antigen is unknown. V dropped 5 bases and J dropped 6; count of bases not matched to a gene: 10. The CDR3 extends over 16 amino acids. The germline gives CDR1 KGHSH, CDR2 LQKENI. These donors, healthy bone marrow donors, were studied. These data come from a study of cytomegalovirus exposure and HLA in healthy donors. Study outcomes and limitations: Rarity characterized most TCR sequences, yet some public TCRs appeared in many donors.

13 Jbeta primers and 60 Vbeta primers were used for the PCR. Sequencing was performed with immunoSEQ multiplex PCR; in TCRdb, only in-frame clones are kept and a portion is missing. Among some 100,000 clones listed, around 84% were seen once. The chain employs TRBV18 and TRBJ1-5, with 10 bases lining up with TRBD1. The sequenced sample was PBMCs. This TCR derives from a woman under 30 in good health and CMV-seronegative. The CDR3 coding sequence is TGTGCCAGCTCAACTCGACAGGGGGCGGAGGGTCAGCCCCAGCATTTT. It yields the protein CASSTRQGAEGQPQHF.